This TCR beta chain is drawn from a study of T cell responses to AZD1222 COVID-19 vaccine. TCRdb keeps only in-frame clones here, not all; method: immunoSEQ multiplex PCR. The top ten hold roughly 10% of the sample, which has 85,000 or so clones, around nine tenths seen once. Germline CDR1 reads SGHDN; CDR2 reads FVKESK. Trimming took 3 bases from V and 5 from J, leaving 13 bases between them. There are 14 residues in the CDR3. Timing groups of about 4 and about 12 weeks for second doses were pooled. The sequencing used peripheral blood, collected 28 days after the second AZD1222 dose. The genes are TRBV14 and TRBJ1-2; D possibly corresponds to TRBD1 (6 bases). This clonotype originated in an adult who received the AZD1222 COVID-19 vaccine. The CDR3 sequence is CASSQWGANYGYTF. The CDR3 bases are TGTGCCAGCAGCCAGTGGGGGGCCAATTATGGCTACACCTTC.